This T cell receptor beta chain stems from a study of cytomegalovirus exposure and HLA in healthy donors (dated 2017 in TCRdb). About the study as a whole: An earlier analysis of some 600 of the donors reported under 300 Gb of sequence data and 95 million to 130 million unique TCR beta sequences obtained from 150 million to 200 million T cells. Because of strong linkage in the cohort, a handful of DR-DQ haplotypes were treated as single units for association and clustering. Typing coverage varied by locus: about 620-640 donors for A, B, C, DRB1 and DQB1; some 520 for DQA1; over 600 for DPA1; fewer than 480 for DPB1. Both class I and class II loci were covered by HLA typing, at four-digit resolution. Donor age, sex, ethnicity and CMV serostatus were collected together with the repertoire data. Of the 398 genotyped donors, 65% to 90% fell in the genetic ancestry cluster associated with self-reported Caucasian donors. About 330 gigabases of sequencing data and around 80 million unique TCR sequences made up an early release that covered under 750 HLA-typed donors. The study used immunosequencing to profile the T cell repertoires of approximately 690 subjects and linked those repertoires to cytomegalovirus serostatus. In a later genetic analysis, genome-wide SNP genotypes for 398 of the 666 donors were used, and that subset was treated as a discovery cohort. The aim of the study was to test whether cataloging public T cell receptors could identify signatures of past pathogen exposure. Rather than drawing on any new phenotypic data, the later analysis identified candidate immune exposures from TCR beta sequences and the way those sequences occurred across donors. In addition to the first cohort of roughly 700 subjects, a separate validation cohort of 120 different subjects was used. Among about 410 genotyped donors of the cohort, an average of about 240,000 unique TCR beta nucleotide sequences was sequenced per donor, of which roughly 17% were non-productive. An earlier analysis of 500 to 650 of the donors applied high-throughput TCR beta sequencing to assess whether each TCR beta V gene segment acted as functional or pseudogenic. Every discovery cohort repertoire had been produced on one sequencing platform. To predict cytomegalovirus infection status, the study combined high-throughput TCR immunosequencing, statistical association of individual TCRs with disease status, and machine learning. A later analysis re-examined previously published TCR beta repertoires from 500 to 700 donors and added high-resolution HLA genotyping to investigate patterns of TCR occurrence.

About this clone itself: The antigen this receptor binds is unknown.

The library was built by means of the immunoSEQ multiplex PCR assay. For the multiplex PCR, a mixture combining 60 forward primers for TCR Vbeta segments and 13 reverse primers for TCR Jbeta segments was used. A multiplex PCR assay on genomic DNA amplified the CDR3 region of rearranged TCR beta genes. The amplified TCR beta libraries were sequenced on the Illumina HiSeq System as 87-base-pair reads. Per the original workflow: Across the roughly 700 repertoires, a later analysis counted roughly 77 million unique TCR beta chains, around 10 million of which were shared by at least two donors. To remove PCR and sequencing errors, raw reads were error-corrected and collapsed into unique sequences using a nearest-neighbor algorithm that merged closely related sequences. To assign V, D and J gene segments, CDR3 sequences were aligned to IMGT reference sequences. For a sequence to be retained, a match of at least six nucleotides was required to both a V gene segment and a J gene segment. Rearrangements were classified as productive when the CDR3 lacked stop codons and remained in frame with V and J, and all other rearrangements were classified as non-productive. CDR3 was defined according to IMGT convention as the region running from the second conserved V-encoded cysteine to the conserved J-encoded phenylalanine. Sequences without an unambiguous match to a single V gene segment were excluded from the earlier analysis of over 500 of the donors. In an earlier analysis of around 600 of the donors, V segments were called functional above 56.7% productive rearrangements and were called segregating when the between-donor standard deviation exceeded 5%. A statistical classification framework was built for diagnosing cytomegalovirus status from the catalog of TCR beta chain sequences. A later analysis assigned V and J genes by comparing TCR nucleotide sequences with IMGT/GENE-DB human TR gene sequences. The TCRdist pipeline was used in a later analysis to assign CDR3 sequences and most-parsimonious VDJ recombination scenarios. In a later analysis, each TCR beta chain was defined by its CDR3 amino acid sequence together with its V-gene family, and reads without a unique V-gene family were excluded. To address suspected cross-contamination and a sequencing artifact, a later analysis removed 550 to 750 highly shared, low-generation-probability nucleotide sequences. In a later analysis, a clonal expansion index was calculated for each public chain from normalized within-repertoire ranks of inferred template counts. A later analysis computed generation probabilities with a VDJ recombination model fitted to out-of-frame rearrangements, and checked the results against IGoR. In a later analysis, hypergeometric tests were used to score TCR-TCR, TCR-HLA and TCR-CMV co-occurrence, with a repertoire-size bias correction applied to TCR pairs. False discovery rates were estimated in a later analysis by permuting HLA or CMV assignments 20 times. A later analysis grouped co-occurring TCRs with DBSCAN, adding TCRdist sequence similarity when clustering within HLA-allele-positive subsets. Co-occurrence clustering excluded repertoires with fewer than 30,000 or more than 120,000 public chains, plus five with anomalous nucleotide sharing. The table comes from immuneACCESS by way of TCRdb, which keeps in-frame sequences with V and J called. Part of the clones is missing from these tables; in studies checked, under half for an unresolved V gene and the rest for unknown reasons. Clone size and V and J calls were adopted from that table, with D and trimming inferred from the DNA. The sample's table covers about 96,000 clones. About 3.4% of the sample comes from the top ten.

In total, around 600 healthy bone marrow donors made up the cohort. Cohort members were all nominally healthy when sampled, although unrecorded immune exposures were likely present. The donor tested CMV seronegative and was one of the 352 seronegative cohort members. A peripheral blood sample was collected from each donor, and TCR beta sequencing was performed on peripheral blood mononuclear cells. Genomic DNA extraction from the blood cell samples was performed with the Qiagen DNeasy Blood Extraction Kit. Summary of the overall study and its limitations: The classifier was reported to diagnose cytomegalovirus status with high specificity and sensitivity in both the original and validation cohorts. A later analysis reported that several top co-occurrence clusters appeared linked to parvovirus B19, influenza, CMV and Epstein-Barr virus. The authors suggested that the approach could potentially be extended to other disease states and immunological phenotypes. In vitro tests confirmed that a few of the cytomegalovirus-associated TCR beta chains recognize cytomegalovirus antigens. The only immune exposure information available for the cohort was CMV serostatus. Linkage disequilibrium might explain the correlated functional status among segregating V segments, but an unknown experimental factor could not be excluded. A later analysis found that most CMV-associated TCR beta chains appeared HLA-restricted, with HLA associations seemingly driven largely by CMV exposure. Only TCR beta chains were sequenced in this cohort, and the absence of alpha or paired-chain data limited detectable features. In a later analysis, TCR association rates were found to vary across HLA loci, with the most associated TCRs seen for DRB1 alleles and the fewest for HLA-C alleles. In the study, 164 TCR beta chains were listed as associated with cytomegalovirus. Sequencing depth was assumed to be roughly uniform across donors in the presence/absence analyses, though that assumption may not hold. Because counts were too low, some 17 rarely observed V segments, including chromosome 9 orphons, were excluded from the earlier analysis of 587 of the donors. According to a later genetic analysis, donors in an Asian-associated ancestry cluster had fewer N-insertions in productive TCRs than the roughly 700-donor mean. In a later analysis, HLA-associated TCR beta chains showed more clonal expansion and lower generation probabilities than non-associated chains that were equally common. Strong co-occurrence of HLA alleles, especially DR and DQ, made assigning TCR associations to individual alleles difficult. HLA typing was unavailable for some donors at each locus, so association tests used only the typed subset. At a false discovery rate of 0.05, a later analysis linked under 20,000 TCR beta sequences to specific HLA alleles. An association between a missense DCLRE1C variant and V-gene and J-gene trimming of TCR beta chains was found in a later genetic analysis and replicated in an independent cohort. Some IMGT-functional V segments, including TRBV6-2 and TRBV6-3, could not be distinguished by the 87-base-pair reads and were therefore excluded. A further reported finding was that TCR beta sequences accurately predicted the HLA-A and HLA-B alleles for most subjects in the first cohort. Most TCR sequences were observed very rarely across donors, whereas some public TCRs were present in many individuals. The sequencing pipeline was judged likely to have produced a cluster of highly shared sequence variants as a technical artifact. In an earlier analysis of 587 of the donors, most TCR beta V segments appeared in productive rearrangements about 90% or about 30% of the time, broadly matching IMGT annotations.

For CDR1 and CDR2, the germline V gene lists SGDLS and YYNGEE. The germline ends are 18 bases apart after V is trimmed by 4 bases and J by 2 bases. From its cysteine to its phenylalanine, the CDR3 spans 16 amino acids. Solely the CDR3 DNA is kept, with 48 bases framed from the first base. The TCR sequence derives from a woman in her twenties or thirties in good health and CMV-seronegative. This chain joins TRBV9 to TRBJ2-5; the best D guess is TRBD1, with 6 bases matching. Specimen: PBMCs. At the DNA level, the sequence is TGTGCCAGCAGCCCACCCCCAGGGGTCCGACAAGAGACCCAGTACTTC. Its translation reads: CASSPPPGVRQETQYF.